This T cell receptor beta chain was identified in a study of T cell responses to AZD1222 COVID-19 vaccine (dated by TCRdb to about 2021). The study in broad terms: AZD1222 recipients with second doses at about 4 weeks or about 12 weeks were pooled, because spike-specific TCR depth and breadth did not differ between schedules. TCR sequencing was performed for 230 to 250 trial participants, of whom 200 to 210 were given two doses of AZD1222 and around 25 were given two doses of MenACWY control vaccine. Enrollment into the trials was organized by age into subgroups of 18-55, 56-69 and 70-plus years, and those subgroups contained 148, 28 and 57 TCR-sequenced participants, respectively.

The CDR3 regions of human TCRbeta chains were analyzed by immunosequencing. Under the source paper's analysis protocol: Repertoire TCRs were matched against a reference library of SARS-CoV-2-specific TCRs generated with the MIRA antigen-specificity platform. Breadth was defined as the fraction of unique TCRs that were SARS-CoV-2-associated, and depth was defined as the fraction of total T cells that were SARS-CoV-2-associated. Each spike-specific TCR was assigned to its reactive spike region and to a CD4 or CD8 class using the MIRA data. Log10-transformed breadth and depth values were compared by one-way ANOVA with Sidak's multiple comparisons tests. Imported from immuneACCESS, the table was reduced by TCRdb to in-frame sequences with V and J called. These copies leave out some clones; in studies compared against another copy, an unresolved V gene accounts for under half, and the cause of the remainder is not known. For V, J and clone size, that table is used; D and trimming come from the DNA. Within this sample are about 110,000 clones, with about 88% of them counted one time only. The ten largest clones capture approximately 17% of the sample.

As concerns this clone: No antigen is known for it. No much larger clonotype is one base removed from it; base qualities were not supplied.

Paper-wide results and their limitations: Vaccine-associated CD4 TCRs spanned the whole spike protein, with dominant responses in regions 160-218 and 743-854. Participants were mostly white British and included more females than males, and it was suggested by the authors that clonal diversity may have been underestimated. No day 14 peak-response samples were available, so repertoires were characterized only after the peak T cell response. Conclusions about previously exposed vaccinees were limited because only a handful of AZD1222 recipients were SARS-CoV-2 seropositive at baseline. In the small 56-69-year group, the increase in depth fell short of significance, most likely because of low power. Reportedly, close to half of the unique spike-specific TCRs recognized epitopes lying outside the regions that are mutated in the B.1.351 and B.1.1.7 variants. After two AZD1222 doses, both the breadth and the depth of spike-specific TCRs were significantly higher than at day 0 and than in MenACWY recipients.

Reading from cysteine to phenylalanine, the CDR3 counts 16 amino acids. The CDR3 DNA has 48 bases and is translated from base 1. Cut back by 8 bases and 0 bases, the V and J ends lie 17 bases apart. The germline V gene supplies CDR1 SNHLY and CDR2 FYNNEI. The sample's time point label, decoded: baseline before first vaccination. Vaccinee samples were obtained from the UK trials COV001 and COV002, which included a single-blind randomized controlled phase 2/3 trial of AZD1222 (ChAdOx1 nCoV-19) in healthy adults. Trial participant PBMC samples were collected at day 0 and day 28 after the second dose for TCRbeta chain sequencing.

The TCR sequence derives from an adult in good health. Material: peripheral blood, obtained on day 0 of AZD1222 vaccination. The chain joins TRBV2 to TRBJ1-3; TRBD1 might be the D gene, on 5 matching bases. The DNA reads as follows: TGTGCCAGCTCATACCGGGGCCAGGGCTCTGGAAACACCATATATTTT. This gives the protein CASSYRGQGSGNTIYF. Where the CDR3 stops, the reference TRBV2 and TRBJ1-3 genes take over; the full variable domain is EPEVTQTPSHQVTQMGQEVILRCVPISNHLYFYWYRQILGQKVEFLVSFYNNEISEKSEIFDDQFSVERPDGSNFTLKIRSTKLEDSAMYFCASSYRGQGSGNTIYFGEGSWLTVV.